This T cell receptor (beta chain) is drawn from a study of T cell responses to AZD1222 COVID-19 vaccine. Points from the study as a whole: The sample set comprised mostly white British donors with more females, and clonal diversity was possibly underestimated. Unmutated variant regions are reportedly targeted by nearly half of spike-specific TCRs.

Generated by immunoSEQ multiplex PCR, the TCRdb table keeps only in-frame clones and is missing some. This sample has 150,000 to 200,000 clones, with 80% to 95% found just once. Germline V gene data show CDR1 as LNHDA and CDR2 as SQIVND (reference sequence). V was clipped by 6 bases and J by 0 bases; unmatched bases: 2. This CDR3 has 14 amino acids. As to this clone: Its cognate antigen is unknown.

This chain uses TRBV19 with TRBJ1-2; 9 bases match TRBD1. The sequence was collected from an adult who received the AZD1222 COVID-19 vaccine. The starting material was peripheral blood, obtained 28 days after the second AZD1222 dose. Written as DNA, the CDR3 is TGTGCCAGTAGGGACAGGGGATCTAACTATGGCTACACCTTC. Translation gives CASRDRGSNYGYTF.